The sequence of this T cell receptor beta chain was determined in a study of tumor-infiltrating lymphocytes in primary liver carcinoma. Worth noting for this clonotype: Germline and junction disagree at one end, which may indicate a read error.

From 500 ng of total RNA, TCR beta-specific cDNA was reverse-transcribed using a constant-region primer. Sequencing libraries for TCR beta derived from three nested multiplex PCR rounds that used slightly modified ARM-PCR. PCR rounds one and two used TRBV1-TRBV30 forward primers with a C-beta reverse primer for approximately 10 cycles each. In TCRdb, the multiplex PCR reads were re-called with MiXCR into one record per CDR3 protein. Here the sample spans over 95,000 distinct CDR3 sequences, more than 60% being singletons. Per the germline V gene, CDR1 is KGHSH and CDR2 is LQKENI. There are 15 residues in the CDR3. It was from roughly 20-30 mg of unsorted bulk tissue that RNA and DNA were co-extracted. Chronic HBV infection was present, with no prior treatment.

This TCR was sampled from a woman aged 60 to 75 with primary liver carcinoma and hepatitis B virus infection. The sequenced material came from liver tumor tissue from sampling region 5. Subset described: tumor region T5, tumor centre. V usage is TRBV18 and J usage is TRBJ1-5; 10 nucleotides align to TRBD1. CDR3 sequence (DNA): TGTGCCAGCTCATCGGGACAGGGGCCCTATCAGCCCCAACATTTT. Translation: CASSSGQGPYQPQHF.